These 22 T cell receptor beta chains share one sample of origin, sequenced in a study of blood T cell repertoires in COVID-19. The method was immunoSEQ multiplex PCR; TCRdb's version includes in-frame clones alone and lacks a portion of them. Among roughly 200,000 clones, 89% were seen once, and the ten largest hold 3.5% to 4%. The sequencing input was PBMCs or T cells enriched from blood (not recorded which). Every receptor here comes from a woman aged 25 to 39 with acute COVID-19.

The chain joins TRBV4-1 to TRBJ1-6, with 7 bases fitting TRBD1. The CDR3 loop spans 16 amino acids. The germline V gene encodes CDR1 MGHRA and CDR2 YSYEKL. The V and J ends lost 4 bases and 7 bases, in that order; junction bases with no gene match: 10. Here the CDR3 reads CASSLRQGRENSPLHF. CDR3 DNA sequence: TGCGCCAGCAGCCTTAGACAGGGTCGGGAGAATTCACCCCTCCACTTT.

This chain connects TRBV18 to TRBJ2-1; 9 bases fit TRBD1. Unmatched junction bases numbered 5, after V lost 3 bases and J lost 8 bases. The CDR3 is 14 residues long. In germline, CDR1 is KGHSH, CDR2 LQKENI. The CDR3 reads CASSPWDREHEQFF. In nucleotides, the CDR3 is TGTGCCAGCTCACCTTGGGACAGGGAACATGAGCAGTTCTTC.

V is TRBV7-8 and J is TRBJ1-4; D is ambiguous. The germline gives CDR1 SGHVS, CDR2 FQNEAQ. V gave up 0 bases and J gave up 8 bases, with 10 bases separating them. The CDR3 is 14 residues long. The CDR3 is CASSLASWREKLFF. In DNA, the CDR3 is TGTGCCAGCAGCTTAGCTAGTTGGCGGGAAAAACTGTTTTTT. The whole variable domain, remainder taken from reference TRBV7-8 and TRBJ1-4, is GAGVSQSPRYKVAKRGQDVALRCDPISGHVSLFWYQQALGQGPEFLTYFQNEAQLDKSGLPSDRFFAERPEGSVSTLKIQRTQQEDSAVYLCASSLASWREKLFFGSGTQLSVL.

This clone was counted a single time. The V and J genes are TRBV4-1 and TRBJ2-7, with D perhaps matching TRBD1 (6 bases). CDR1 is MGHRA, CDR2 YSYEKL, per germline. The CDR3 covers 13 residues. V was clipped by 3 bases and J by 0 bases, with 6 bases between them. The CDR3 DNA reads TGCGCCAGCAGCCAGGACAGCTCCTACGAGCAGTACTTC. Residues: CASSQDSSYEQYF.

The chain uses TRBV5-1 and TRBJ2-1; weak D call: TRBD1 (5 bases). V lost 2 bases and J lost 7, with 7 bases in between. Germline CDR1 and CDR2: SGHRS and YFSETQ. This CDR3 has 12 amino acids. This CDR3 reads CASSFSGNEQFF. The CDR3 DNA sequence: TGCGCCAGCAGCTTCTCAGGGAATGAGCAGTTCTTC.

The gene calls are TRBV6-5 and TRBJ1-4, with a possible D match to TRBD1 (5 bases). CDR1 MNHEY and CDR2 SVGAGI come from the germline V gene. V lost 6 bases, J lost 4 bases, and 15 bases lay in between. The CDR3 sequence is 15 residues long. CDR3 loop: CASSEPGDSNEKLFF. The CDR3 DNA follows: TGTGCCAGCAGCGAGCCGGGAGACAGTAATGAAAAACTGTTTTTT.

This chain uses TRBV10-3 with TRBJ2-3; 8 nucleotides match TRBD1. The CDR3 covers 14 residues. In germline, CDR1 is ENHRY, CDR2 SYGVKD. The trim removed 3 bases at V and 4 bases at J, leaving 3 bases unmatched. CDR3 region: CAISDRQGPDTQYF. CDR3 DNA: TGTGCCATCAGTGACCGACAGGGGCCAGATACGCAGTATTTT.

This chain connects TRBV4-3 to TRBJ2-1, with 7 bases that match TRBD2. The germline CDR1 and CDR2 sequences are LGHNA and YSLEER. This CDR3 has 14 amino acids. J gave up 7 bases and V 0 bases, and 3 bases lay outside the gene matches. The CDR3 reads CASSQDGRGNEQFF. In DNA, the CDR3 is TGCGCCAGCAGCCAAGATGGGCGGGGGAATGAGCAGTTCTTC.

V usage is TRBV3-1 (or the pseudogene TRBV3-2) and J usage is TRBJ2-5; 11 nucleotides agree with TRBD1. V shed 4 bases and J 4 bases; nucleotides not matched to a gene: 8. This CDR3 comprises 16 residues. Germline values: CDR1 LGHDT, CDR2 YNNKEL (reference sequence). The CDR3 region has the DNA TGTGCCAGCAGCCGCCCGGGACAGGGGGAGCGAGAGACCCAGTACTTC. This encodes CASSRPGQGERETQYF.

The chain uses TRBV9 and TRBJ2-5; TRBD2 agrees at 15 bases. Germline loops: CDR1 SGDLS, CDR2 YYNGEE. V shed 3 bases and J 4 bases; nucleotides not matched to a gene: 4. The CDR3 runs 16 residues. This CDR3 reads CASSAGTSGGTETQYF. The CDR3 DNA reads as TGTGCCAGCAGCGCGGGGACTAGCGGGGGGACAGAGACCCAGTACTTC.

V is TRBV19 and J is TRBJ1-1; tentatively, D is TRBD1 (5 bases). Trimming stripped 5 bases from V and 3 bases from J, with 16 bases between. The CDR3 consists of 15 residues. Germline CDR1 reads LNHDA; CDR2 reads SQIVND (reference sequence). CDR3 amino acids: CASSVDGGGDTEAFF. CDR3 coding DNA: TGTGCCAGTAGTGTCGACGGGGGGGGAGACACTGAAGCTTTCTTT. The whole variable domain, filled in from reference TRBV19 and TRBJ1-1, reads DGGITQSPKYLFRKEGQNVTLSCEQNLNHDAMYWYRQDPGQGLRLIYYSQIVNDFQKGDIAEGYSVSREKKESFPLTVTSAQKNPTAFYLCASSVDGGGDTEAFFGQGTRLTVV.

This rearrangement joins TRBV6-5 to TRBJ2-6; unclear D gene. The CDR3 sequence is 16 residues long. Germline CDR1 MNHEY, CDR2 SVGAGI. V dropped 0 bases and J dropped 1 base, with 7 bases sitting between them. The CDR3 protein is CASSYSSTSGANVLTF. In nucleotides, the CDR3 is TGTGCCAGCAGTTACTCCAGTACGTCTGGGGCCAACGTCCTGACTTTC.

The chain has TRBV19 and TRBJ1-2; tentative D call: TRBD1 (5 bases). V was cut by 0 bases and J by 8 bases, with 13 bases left in between. CDR3 size: 14 residues. Per germline, CDR1 LNHDA and CDR2 SQIVND (reference sequence). Here the CDR3 reads CASSIDRGSGGYTF. In nucleotides, the CDR3 is TGTGCCAGTAGTATAGATCGGGGCAGCGGGGGCTACACCTTC.

The J gene is TRBJ2-7, the V gene TRBV4-1; TRBD1 might be the D (7 bases). The V and J ends lost 0 bases and 1 base respectively, with 16 bases between them. Per the germline V gene, CDR1 is MGHRA and CDR2 is YSYEKL. The CDR3 contains 17 residues. The CDR3, as DNA: TGCGCCAGCAGCCAAGATCGGGGCGGGGACAGTTCCTACGAGCAGTACTTC. Amino acids: CASSQDRGGDSSYEQYF.

The chain employs TRBV6-5 and TRBJ1-1; tentative D call: TRBD1 (6 bases). The CDR3 is 14 amino acids. CDR1 MNHEY and CDR2 SVGAGI come from the germline V gene. Trimming stripped 0 bases from V and 4 bases from J, with 9 bases between. CDR3 DNA: TGTGCCAGCAGTTACTCGATACAGGGCACTGAAGCTTTCTTT. As protein: CASSYSIQGTEAFF.

The J gene is TRBJ2-1, the V gene TRBV5-1; the D gene is possibly TRBD2 (5 bases). CDR3 length: 15 amino acids. Germline V lookup: CDR1 SGHRS, CDR2 YFSETQ. V shed 2 bases and J shed 0 bases, with 9 bases lying between them. For the CDR3, the DNA is TGCGCCAGCAGCTTATCGGGGAACTCCTACAATGAGCAGTTCTTC. This codes for CASSLSGNSYNEQFF. Drawing the rest from reference TRBV5-1 and TRBJ2-1, the complete variable domain is KAGVTQTPRYLIKTRGQQVTLSCSPISGHRSVSWYQQTPGQGLQFLFEYFSETQRNKGNFPGRFSGRQFSNSRSEMNVSTLELGDSALYLCASSLSGNSYNEQFFGPGTRLTVL.

CDR3 bases: TGTGCCAGCAGTTTGAAAGGGGCTTTCTCCTACGAGCAGTACTTC. It specifies CASSLKGAFSYEQYF. This chain links TRBV27 with TRBJ2-7; tentative D call: TRBD1 (5 bases). The CDR3 extends over 15 amino acids. The V end lost 3 bases, the J end lost 0 bases, and 12 bases lay between the germline ends. Germline V gene lookup returns CDR1 MNHEY and CDR2 SMNVEV (reference sequence).

CDR3 bases: TGTGCCATCAGTGAGGGCAGGCACGAGCAGTACTTC. This sequence encodes CAISEGRHEQYF. The gene calls are TRBV10-3 and TRBJ2-7; D call uncertain. V lost 2 bases to trimming and J lost 5 bases, with 7 bases between them. This CDR3 is built from 12 residues. Per the germline V gene, CDR1 is ENHRY and CDR2 is SYGVKD.

This clone occurred once. The rearrangement joins TRBV4-1 to TRBJ1-4; D is perhaps TRBD1 (6 bases). Germline V gene lookup returns CDR1 MGHRA and CDR2 YSYEKL. V lost 3 bases to trimming and J lost 8 bases, with 19 bases between them. The CDR3 totals 16 residues. This CDR3 is CASSQETGNNKEKLFF. CDR3 bases: TGCGCCAGCAGCCAGGAGACAGGCAACAACAAAGAAAAACTGTTTTTT.

This rearrangement joins TRBV5-1 to TRBJ1-3; possible D gene TRBD1, 5 bases. Germline V lookup: CDR1 SGHRS, CDR2 YFSETQ. This CDR3 contains 14 residues. With 4 bases removed from V and 1 base from J, the gap between germline ends came to 9 bases. CDR3 nucleotides: TGCGCCAGCAGCGGGGGGGTTTCTGGAAACACCATATATTTT. Its protein is CASSGGVSGNTIYF.

The V and J genes are TRBV5-1 and TRBJ2-7; D possibly corresponds to TRBD1 (6 bases). The CDR3 length is 17 residues. V lost 4 bases to trimming and J lost 2 bases, with 22 bases between them. CDR1 and CDR2 from the germline V gene are SGHRS and YFSETQ. The CDR3 DNA follows: TGCGCCAGCAGCCGCCCCGAGGGGGTTCGGAACCCCTACGAGCAGTACTTC. Protein sequence: CASSRPEGVRNPYEQYF.

The chain combines TRBV7-9 with TRBJ1-1, with D maybe TRBD1 (6 bases). CDR3 length: 16 residues. Trimming pared 5 bases from V and 3 bases from J, leaving 19 bases between. Germline V gene data show CDR1 as SEHNR and CDR2 as FQNEAQ (reference sequence). In nucleotides, the CDR3 is TGTGCCAGCAGCCCCACGGGCGGGGGCGGTTACACTGAAGCTTTCTTT. It codes for CASSPTGGGGYTEAFF.